The 2 T cell receptor beta chains presented below share a single source sample, sequenced in a study of T cell changes during pregnancy in multiple sclerosis. TCRdb keeps only in-frame clones here, not all; method: immunoSEQ multiplex PCR. The sample shows almost 35,000 clones, approximately 91% of them seen only once. This specimen consisted of peripheral blood, obtained in the second trimester of pregnancy. The origin of the receptors is a female donor in good health, enrolled as a control in a pregnancy study.

This chain uses TRBV6-5 with TRBJ2-7; TRBD1 matches 7 bases. This CDR3 region has 15 residues. V trimming: 6 bases; J trimming: 3 bases; junction bases outside the gene matches: 11. Germline assignment: CDR1 MNHEY and CDR2 SVGAGI. As DNA, the CDR3 is TGTGCCAGCAGCTCACAACAGGGGCCGGTCTACGAGCAGTACTTC. Translated, it gives CASSSQQGPVYEQYF.

The rearrangement uses TRBV2 and TRBJ2-7; D might be TRBD2 (6 bases). Trimming took off 4 bases at V and 3 bases at J, with 10 bases between the two ends. The germline gives CDR1 SNHLY, CDR2 FYNNEI. The CDR3 runs to 13 residues. CDR3 coding DNA: TGTGCCAGCAGTGCGAGGAGGGTCTACGAGCAGTACTTC. Its translation: CASSARRVYEQYF.